This T cell receptor (beta chain) stems from a study of T cell repertoires in cytomegalovirus infection (dated by TCRdb to the late 2010s). Broadly, across the study: Donor HLA type was relevant to the analysis, as public TCR beta signatures indicated carriage of CMV infection together with the matching HLA type.

Overall results and qualifications from the work: Cumulative frequency of public TCR beta family members discriminated carriers of CMV infection plus the relevant HLA type in this cohort and an independent roughly 330-donor cohort. The ex vivo response was dominated by HLA-C-restricted CMV-specific TCR beta clonotypes, which also provided the single most frequent clonotype in two of eight donors.

CDR1 SGHTA and CDR2 FQGNSA were looked up in the germline V gene. The germline V and J ends show losses of 5 bases and 9 bases respectively, and no gene match explains 15 bases of the junction. Inclusive of the bounding cysteine and phenylalanine, the CDR3 is 17 residues long. Only the CDR3 region is kept as DNA, spanning 51 bases read in frame from base 1. Reads for this sample came from an Illumina HiSeq 1500. The public reads were reprocessed in TCRdb via fastp at Q25 and MiXCR, keeping in-frame beta chains. Each CDR3 protein gets just one entry, which takes the most common genes and DNA from the rows behind it. The sample table records more than 350,000 distinct CDR3 sequences; roughly 30% of these occur just once. The top ten clonotypes cover roughly an eighth of the sample. In this sample, this clonotype turned up many times. Its antigen has not been determined. The sample holds no much larger clone one base away, and base qualities are not on file.

The receptor was isolated from a human donor in good health (CMV status not recorded). Some clones in this sample may be carry-over from other donors' samples. The sample consisted of PBMCs. The chain employs TRBV7-2 and TRBJ2-1; 11 central bases correspond to TRBD2. In nucleotide form, the sequence is TGTGCCAGCAGCCCCACCATGGTAGCGGGGGGGCAAGGTGAGCAGTTCTTC. Translation gives CASSPTMVAGGQGEQFF.